This T cell receptor beta chain was profiled in a study of vaccination and CD4 T cells after COVID-19. An Oncomine TCR Beta short-read assay was used to sequence the DNA from cultured CD4+ T cells. Genomic DNA was extracted from cultured CD4+ T cells. TCRdb recomputed calls from the PCR reads with MiXCR, one row per CDR3 protein. Among roughly 14,000 distinct CDR3 sequences listed, around 44% were seen once. Treatment defined: roughly 10-day PBMC culture with coronavirus spike peptide pools or control peptides (ViraFEST assay). The CDR3 totals 13 residues. V was shortened by 1 base and J by 8 bases, with 11 bases between the two germline ends. Germline V gene lookup returns CDR1 LGHDT and CDR2 YNNKEL (reference sequence). On this clonotype itself: Antigen unknown.

This chain joins TRBV3-1 and TRBJ1-2, with D tentatively TRBD1 (5 bases). The sequenced sample consisted of CD4+ T cells from blood, cultured in vitro. This TCR was sampled from a human donor who had recovered from COVID-19. The CDR3 reads CASSQAGGWGYTF. The CDR3, as DNA: TGTGCCAGCAGCCAAGCGGGGGGTTGGGGCTACACCTTC.